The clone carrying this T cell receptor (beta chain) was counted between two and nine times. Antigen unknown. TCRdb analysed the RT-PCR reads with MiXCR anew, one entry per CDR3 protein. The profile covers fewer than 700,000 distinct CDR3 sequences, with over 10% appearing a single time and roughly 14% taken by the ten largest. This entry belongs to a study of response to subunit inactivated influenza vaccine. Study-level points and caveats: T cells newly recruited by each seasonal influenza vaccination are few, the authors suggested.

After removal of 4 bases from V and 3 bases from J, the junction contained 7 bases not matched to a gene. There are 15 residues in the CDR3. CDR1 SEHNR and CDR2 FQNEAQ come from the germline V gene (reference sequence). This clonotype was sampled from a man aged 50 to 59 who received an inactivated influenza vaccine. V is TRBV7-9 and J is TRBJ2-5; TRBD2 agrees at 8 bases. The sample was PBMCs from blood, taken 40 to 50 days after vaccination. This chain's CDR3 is CASSSHPLAEETQYF. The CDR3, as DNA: TGTGCCAGCAGCTCTCACCCACTAGCGGAAGAGACCCAGTACTTC.